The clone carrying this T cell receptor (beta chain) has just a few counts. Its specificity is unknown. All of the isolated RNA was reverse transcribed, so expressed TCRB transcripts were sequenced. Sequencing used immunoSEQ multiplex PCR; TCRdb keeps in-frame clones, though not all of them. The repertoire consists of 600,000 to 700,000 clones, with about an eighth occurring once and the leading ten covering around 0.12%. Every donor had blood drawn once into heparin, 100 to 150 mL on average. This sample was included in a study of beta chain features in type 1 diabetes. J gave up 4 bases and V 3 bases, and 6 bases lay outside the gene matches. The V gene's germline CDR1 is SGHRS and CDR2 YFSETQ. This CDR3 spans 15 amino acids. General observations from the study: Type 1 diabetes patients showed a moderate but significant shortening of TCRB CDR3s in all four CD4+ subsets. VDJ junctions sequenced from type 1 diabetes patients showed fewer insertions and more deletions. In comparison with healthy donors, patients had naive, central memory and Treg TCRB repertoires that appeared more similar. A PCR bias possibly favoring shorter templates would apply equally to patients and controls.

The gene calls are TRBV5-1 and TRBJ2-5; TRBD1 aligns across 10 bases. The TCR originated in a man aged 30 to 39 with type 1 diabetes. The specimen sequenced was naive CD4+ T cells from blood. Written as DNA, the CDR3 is TGCGCCAGCAGCTCGGGACAGGGGATGTCAGAGACCCAGTACTTC. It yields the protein CASSSGQGMSETQYF.